This entry describes one T cell receptor beta chain. The data stem from a study of T cells after yellow fever vaccination. V trimming: 2 bases; J trimming: 4 bases; junction bases outside the gene matches: 7. This CDR3 is built from 17 residues. CDR1 and CDR2 from the germline V gene are SGHTA and FQGNSA. MiXCR, run by TCRdb on the 5' RACE reads, gives a single entry per CDR3 protein. The sample consists of 400,000 to 650,000 distinct CDR3 sequences, 21% of them appearing once. The sequences come from PBMCs, collected approximately 20 days after the first yellow fever vaccination. The chain links TRBV7-2 to TRBJ2-2; 10 nucleotides match TRBD1. The TCR sequence derives from a man aged 18 to 30 who received the YFV17D yellow fever vaccine. CDR3 in amino acids: CASSLMGQGRFTGELFF. CDR3 bases: TGTGCCAGCAGCTTAATGGGACAGGGGCGGTTCACCGGGGAGCTGTTTTTT. The variable domain in full, completed from reference TRBV7-2 and TRBJ2-2, reads GAGVSQSPSNKVTEKGKDVELRCDPISGHTALYWYRQSLGQGLEFLIYFQGNSAPDKSGLPSDRFSAERTGGSVSTLTIQRTQQEDSAVYLCASSLMGQGRFTGELFFGEGSRLTVL.